Below are 18 T cell receptor beta chains sequenced from a single sample in a study of blood T cells in healthy people across ages (dated by TCRdb to the mid-2010s). To prepare the library, 5' RACE was applied. These reads were obtained on an Illumina HiSeq 2500. A second PCR of about 7 to 12 cycles was run with a J-beta primer mix and a sample-barcoded 5' primer. Starting from the raw public reads, TCRdb applied fastp trimming at Q25, assembled clones with MiXCR and retained in-frame beta chains. For every CDR3 protein sequence, its rows merge into one entry that carries the most common genes and DNA. The sample yields approximately 1,100,000 distinct CDR3 sequences; around 45% were counted once. The leading ten clones occupy around 18% of the sample. Sample: blood. The receptor source for this set is a woman aged 60-70 years in good health.

This clonotype was seen a single time. Mismatch with germline at one junction end may stem from a read error. The V call is TRBV20-1, the J call TRBJ1-5; D is unclear. Germline CDR1 is DFQATT and CDR2 is SNEGSKA (reference sequence). The CDR3 runs to 13 residues. DNA of the CDR3: TGCAGTGCCGGCCGGTCAGGCGATCACCCCCAGCATTTT. Amino acids: CSAGRSGDHPQHF.

V usage is TRBV9 and J usage is TRBJ2-5; TRBD2 agrees at 9 bases. The tail of the sequence fits TRBJ2-7 better, so the J call may be wrong. The CDR3 is 15 amino acids. The V gene's germline CDR1 is SGDLS and CDR2 YYNGEE. The CDR3 coding sequence is TGTGCCAGCAGCGTAGGGACTAGCGAAAGCTACGAGCAGTACTTC. It codes for CASSVGTSESYEQYF.

This clonotype has a single count. Its ends do not fully match the called genes, so a read error is possible. This chain links TRBV2 with TRBJ2-3; TRBD1 matches 7 bases. The CDR3 has 15 amino acids. The V gene's germline CDR1 is SNHLY and CDR2 FYNNEI. CDR3 DNA sequence: TGTGCCAGCAGCCTACAGGGGTCCTACACAGATGCGCAGTATTTT. It encodes CASSLQGSYTDAQYF. The full variable domain, in which reference TRBV2 and TRBJ2-3 provide the parts outside the CDR3, is EPEVTQTPSHQVTQMGQEVILRCVPISNHLYFYWYRQILGQKVEFLVSFYNNEISEKSEIFDDQFSVERPDGSNFTLKIRSTKLEDSAMYFCASSLQGSYTDAQYFGPGTRLTVL.

The chain is built from TRBV2 and TRBJ2-3; D might be TRBD2 (6 bases). This CDR3 region has 15 residues. Trimming pared 6 bases from V and 2 bases from J, leaving 15 bases between. Germline CDR1 reads SNHLY; CDR2 reads FYNNEI. CDR3 in DNA: TGTGCCAGCAGCGCCGCGGGACTCCCCACAGATACGCAGTATTTT. This encodes CASSAAGLPTDTQYF.

This chain uses TRBV20-1 with TRBJ2-3, with 7 bases that match TRBD1. CDR1 and CDR2 (germline): DFQATT, SNEGSKA (reference sequence). J lost 1 base, V lost 6 bases, and 10 bases had no gene match. There are 15 residues in the CDR3. The CDR3 loop is CSAETGARRTDTQYF. Here the CDR3 DNA reads TGCAGTGCCGAAACAGGGGCGCGGCGCACAGATACGCAGTATTTT.

This clonotype was counted a few times. This chain connects TRBV24-1 to TRBJ2-1; D might be TRBD2 (5 bases). Germline V gives CDR1 KGHDR, CDR2 SFDVKD. The CDR3 runs to 13 residues. The V end was cut by 10 bases, the J end by 4 bases, with 13 bases between. CDR3 sequence (DNA): TGTGCCACTCGGGAAACGGGGTACAATGAGCAGTTCTTC. Amino acids: CATRETGYNEQFF.

At least ten counts were recorded for this clonotype. The rearrangement joins TRBV28 to TRBJ2-7, with 11 positions matching TRBD2. V lost 5 bases, J lost 3 bases, and 9 bases stayed unmatched. Per germline, CDR1 MDHEN and CDR2 SYDVKM. The CDR3 is 16 residues long. DNA of the CDR3: TGTGCCAGCAGTAATGTAGGGCTAGCGGGAGGCTACGAGCAGTACTTC. Translated: CASSNVGLAGGYEQYF.

The sample holds a few counts of this clonotype. The chain joins TRBV27 to TRBJ1-2; 9 bases map to TRBD1. This CDR3 comprises 13 residues. Per the germline V gene, CDR1 is MNHEY and CDR2 is SMNVEV (reference sequence). V was pared by 6 bases and J by 3 bases, with 2 bases of the junction left unmatched. Here the CDR3 reads CASRGQGHYGYTF. In nucleotides, the CDR3 is TGTGCCAGCAGAGGACAGGGGCACTATGGCTACACCTTC.

J is TRBJ2-7 and V is TRBV18; TRBD1 might be the D (5 bases). The CDR3 sequence is 12 residues long. Trimming took off 2 bases at V and 9 bases at J, with 11 bases between the two ends. Germline V gives CDR1 KGHSH, CDR2 LQKENI. The CDR3 loop reads CASSPEGAAQYF. CDR3 nucleotides: TGTGCCAGCTCACCAGAAGGGGCGGCGCAGTACTTC.

Only a few counts were recorded for this clonotype. The rearrangement uses TRBV20-1 and TRBJ2-5, with D possibly being TRBD1 (6 bases). This CDR3 has 13 residues. The V end lost 0 bases, the J end lost 5 bases, and 10 bases lay between the germline ends. Per the germline V gene, CDR1 is DFQATT and CDR2 is SNEGSKA (reference sequence). CDR3 sequence reads: CSARDWGPETQYF. CDR3 nucleotide sequence: TGCAGTGCTAGAGATTGGGGGCCTGAGACCCAGTACTTC.

The chain couples TRBV5-1 to TRBJ2-7; D not resolved. The V end lost 7 bases, the J end lost 1 base, and 15 bases lay between the germline ends. CDR1 is SGHRS, CDR2 YFSETQ, per germline. The CDR3 runs 14 residues. CDR3 nucleotides: TGCGCCAGCGGTCTGCGGTTAGAATCCTACGAGCAGTACTTC. It codes for CASGLRLESYEQYF.

The chain links TRBV5-1 to TRBJ2-7, with a tentative D call TRBD2 (6 bases). The V gene lost 5 bases and the J gene lost 5 bases, with 14 bases spanning the gap. Germline CDR1 and CDR2: SGHRS and YFSETQ. The CDR3 loop spans 13 amino acids. The CDR3 nucleotides read TGCGCCAGCAGTTTGACGGGAGTACACGAGCAGTACTTC. This gives the protein CASSLTGVHEQYF. Filled out from reference TRBV5-1 and TRBJ2-7, the complete variable domain reads KAGVTQTPRYLIKTRGQQVTLSCSPISGHRSVSWYQQTPGQGLQFLFEYFSETQRNKGNFPGRFSGRQFSNSRSEMNVSTLELGDSALYLCASSLTGVHEQYFGPGTRLTVT.

Regarding this clonotype: Mismatch with germline at one junction end may stem from a read error. The CDR3 nucleotides are TGTGCCAGCAGTCCTCAAGAGGCCCAGTACTTC. Protein: CASSPQEAQYF. V gene TRBV2 combines with J gene TRBJ2-5; D remains unclear. The CDR3 length is 11 residues. Germline assignment: CDR1 SNHLY and CDR2 FYNNEI.

The chain joins TRBV27 to TRBJ1-4; no definite D call. Per the germline V gene, CDR1 is MNHEY and CDR2 is SMNVEV (reference sequence). V was pared by 3 bases and J by 10 bases, with 18 bases between. The CDR3 contains 15 residues. The CDR3 is CASSFIRTSPLKLFF. The DNA for the CDR3 is TGTGCCAGCAGTTTCATACGGACGTCGCCGCTAAAACTGTTTTTT.

The rearrangement links TRBV6-5 to TRBJ1-2; D possibly corresponds to TRBD1 (5 bases). The CDR3 totals 14 residues. Trimming took 4 bases from V and 2 from J, leaving 11 bases between them. Germline values: CDR1 MNHEY, CDR2 SVGAGI. In DNA, the CDR3 is TGTGCCAGCAGTTTCCAGGGATACAACTATGGCTACACCTTC. It codes for CASSFQGYNYGYTF.

This clonotype was counted between two and nine times. J is TRBJ2-7 and V is TRBV4-2, with D possibly TRBD2 on 5 matching bases. Germline V gene data show CDR1 as LGHNA and CDR2 as YNFKEQ. The V end was cut by 4 bases, the J end by 3 bases, with 13 bases between. The CDR3 totals 14 residues. CDR3 amino acids: CASSPLGSDYEQYF. CDR3 DNA sequence: TGTGCCAGCAGCCCTTTGGGTAGCGACTACGAGCAGTACTTC.

The chain carries TRBV28 and TRBJ2-4; 10 bases match TRBD2. The CDR3 runs 17 residues. Germline V gives CDR1 MDHEN, CDR2 SYDVKM. V trimming: 2 bases; J trimming: 4 bases; junction bases outside the gene matches: 8. The CDR3, as DNA: TGTGCCAGCAGTTTAACCCCTAGCGGGAGAGGGAAAAACATTCAGTACTTC. This encodes CASSLTPSGRGKNIQYF.

This clonotype was seen a handful of times. This chain uses TRBV7-2 with TRBJ2-7, with 9 bases matching TRBD2. V was pared by 0 bases and J by 2 bases, with 5 bases of the junction left unmatched. Germline V gene data show CDR1 as SGHTA and CDR2 as FQGNSA. The length of the CDR3 is 16 residues. CDR3 loop: CASSLAAGLAAYEQYF. The CDR3 bases are TGTGCCAGCAGCTTAGCTGCGGGACTAGCAGCCTACGAGCAGTACTTC. Complete variable domain (other parts from reference TRBV7-2 and TRBJ2-7): GAGVSQSPSNKVTEKGKDVELRCDPISGHTALYWYRQSLGQGLEFLIYFQGNSAPDKSGLPSDRFSAERTGGSVSTLTIQRTQQEDSAVYLCASSLAAGLAAYEQYFGPGTRLTVT.